Listed here are 10 T cell receptor beta chains from one sample, sequenced in a study of human versus mouse CDR3 diversity and MHC coevolution. Generated by immunoSEQ multiplex PCR, the TCRdb table keeps only in-frame clones and is missing some. The sample has about 80,000 clones, 93% seen once; the top ten hold about 1.5%. The sequencing sample was made of naive CD4+ T cells from blood. Sample subset: CD45RO-negative CD62L-positive naive CD4 T cells. The receptor source for this set is a person aged 30 to 69 in good health.

This clone appeared a single time. The gene calls are TRBV7-8 and TRBJ2-5; 11 positions match TRBD1. This CDR3 contains 16 residues. From germline, CDR1 is SGHVS and CDR2 FQNEAQ. Trimming took 4 bases from V and 1 from J; bases not matched to a gene: 5. Here the CDR3 reads CASSSKGTGGQETQYF. Here the CDR3 DNA reads TGTGCCAGCAGCTCGAAAGGGACAGGGGGCCAAGAGACCCAGTACTTC.

The CDR3 loop reads CSVGQSNYGYTF. The CDR3 DNA reads TGCAGCGTTGGGCAATCCAACTATGGCTACACCTTC. V is TRBV29-1 and J is TRBJ1-2, with unresolved D. V dropped 4 bases and J dropped 2 bases, with 8 bases sitting between them. From germline, CDR1 is SQVTM and CDR2 ANQGSEA. The CDR3 is made up of 12 amino acids.

CDR3 region: CASSPTGVTDTQYF. The CDR3, as DNA: TGTGCCAGCTCACCAACAGGGGTCACAGATACGCAGTATTTT. V gene TRBV18 combines with J gene TRBJ2-3, with 7 bases fitting TRBD1. The CDR3 extends over 14 amino acids. The germline CDR1 and CDR2 sequences are KGHSH and LQKENI. V shed 2 bases and J 2 bases; nucleotides not matched to a gene: 1.

The gene calls are TRBV9 and TRBJ2-1, with 8 bases fitting TRBD2. The CDR3 has 15 amino acids. CDR1 is SGDLS, CDR2 YYNGEE, per germline. The V segment lost 10 bases and the J segment 10 bases; nucleotides outside the gene matches: 19. CDR3 bases: TGTGCCTCGGGGAGGGCAGCGGGAGATCTGGGGGAGCAGTTCTTC. It translates to CASGRAAGDLGEQFF. The full variable domain, completed using reference TRBV9 and TRBJ2-1, is DSGVTQTPKHLITATGQRVTLRCSPRSGDLSVYWYQQSLDQGLQFLIQYYNGEERAKGNILERFSAQQFPDLHSELNLSSLELGDSALYFCASGRAAGDLGEQFFGPGTRLTVL.

The genes are TRBV19 and TRBJ2-2, with TRBD2 matching 12 bases. CDR3 length equals 16 residues. The germline V gene encodes CDR1 LNHDA and CDR2 SQIVND (reference sequence). The ends lost 6 bases at V and 4 bases at J; junction bases unmatched: 6. The CDR3 DNA reads TGTGCCAGTAGAGCCCCTAGCGGGGGGGTCACCGGGGAGCTGTTTTTT. It yields the protein CASRAPSGGVTGELFF.

This clone was observed a handful of times. The chain carries TRBV7-2 and TRBJ1-4, with D possibly TRBD1 on 5 matching bases. The CDR3 is made up of 18 amino acids. The V gene lost 0 bases and the J gene lost 4 bases, with 18 bases spanning the gap. Germline CDR1 is SGHTA and CDR2 is FQGNSA. CDR3 protein: CASSLASGTQLGNEKLFF. The CDR3 nucleotides read TGTGCCAGCAGCTTAGCATCCGGGACTCAACTGGGTAATGAAAAACTGTTTTTT.

A few counts support this clone. The chain links TRBV11-3 to TRBJ2-1; the match to TRBD2 covers 13 bases. This CDR3 contains 15 residues. Germline V gene data show CDR1 as SGHNT and CDR2 as YENEEA. J gave up 5 bases and V 5 bases, and 3 bases lay outside the gene matches. CDR3 bases: TGTGCCAGCAGCCCGGGACTAGCGGGGAACAATGAGCAGTTCTTC. Residues: CASSPGLAGNNEQFF.

This clone has just a few counts. The chain is built from TRBV7-2 and TRBJ1-2, with D possibly being TRBD1 (6 bases). Trimming stripped 4 bases from V and 5 bases from J, with 14 bases between. CDR3 size: 14 residues. Looked up from germline, CDR1 is SGHTA and CDR2 is FQGNSA. Here the CDR3 reads CASSSLGQGYGYTF. The CDR3 nucleotides read TGTGCCAGCAGCTCCTTGGGACAAGGATATGGCTACACCTTC.

The J gene is TRBJ1-6, the V gene TRBV28; no firm D call. The CDR3 has 11 amino acids. V dropped 3 bases and J dropped 10 bases, with 4 bases sitting between them. Germline V CDR1 and CDR2: MDHEN, SYDVKM. The chain's CDR3 is CASSFQSPLHF. The DNA for the CDR3 is TGTGCCAGCAGTTTCCAATCACCCCTCCACTTT. The whole variable domain, filled in from reference TRBV28 and TRBJ1-6, reads DVKVTQSSRYLVKRTGEKVFLECVQDMDHENMFWYRQDPGLGLRLIYFSYDVKMKEKGDIPEGYSVSREKKERFSLILESASTNQTSMYLCASSFQSPLHFGNGTRLTVT.

The chain combines TRBV27 with TRBJ2-5; 7 bases match TRBD2. Trimming cost V 2 bases and J 3 bases; bases outside gene matches: 9. The V gene's germline CDR1 is MNHEY and CDR2 SMNVEV (reference sequence). The CDR3 spans 16 residues. In DNA form, the CDR3 reads TGTGCCAGCAGTTTAGGAACTTGGGGGAGGGAAGAGACCCAGTACTTC. Amino acids: CASSLGTWGREETQYF.